A selection of T cell receptor beta chains follows, all from one sample in a study of Graves' ophthalmopathy and Graves' hyperthyroidism. TCRdb reprocessed the multiplex PCR reads with MiXCR, giving one entry per CDR3 protein. The repertoire holds under 200,000 distinct CDR3 sequences, with less than 45% as singletons. The specimen sequenced was peripheral blood. All receptors derive from a woman aged 40 to 50 with Graves' ophthalmopathy. The CDR3 runs from the conserved cysteine through the conserved F or W. A D gene is named only where the DNA matches it firmly.

TRBJ2-2 | - | TRBV12-3/TRBV12-4 | 14 | CAGGGGGPTGELFF
TRBJ1-1 | - | TRBV6-1 | 14 | CAIYPGIMNTEAFF
TRBJ1-1 | - | TRBV10-1 | 14 | CASSEISEGGRAFF
TRBJ2-5 | - | TRBV6-1 | 19 | CASSEYQEFLGISEETQYF
TRBJ1-2 | TRBD1 | TRBV28 | 15 | CASTGGARMVEGYTF
TRBJ1-2 | TRBD1 | TRBV10-1 | 15 | CASSSDREEGYGYTF
TRBJ1-1 | TRBD1 | TRBV30 | 14 | CAWSTGQGTTEAFF
TRBJ2-7 | TRBD2 | TRBV6-1 | 17 | CASSSPGLAGAAYEQYF
TRBJ1-1 | TRBD1 | TRBV6-1 | 15 | CASSAKQGAGTEAFF
TRBJ1-1 | - | TRBV6-5 | 12 | CASSYDRSEAFF
TRBJ1-5 | - | TRBV7-2 | 13 | CASSLDRDQPQHF
TRBJ1-3 | - | TRBV27 | 14 | CATRQDLSGNTIYF
TRBJ2-7 | TRBD1 | TRBV11-2 | 15 | CASSARRDRPYEQYF
TRBJ2-6 | - | TRBV6-4 | 16 | CASSVSPASGANVLTF
TRBJ1-1 | TRBD1 | TRBV28 | 14 | CATLRDRVGTEAFF
TRBJ1-5 | TRBD1 | TRBV12-3/TRBV12-4 | 14 | CASSLGQGFQPQHF
TRBJ2-5 | TRBD2 | TRBV7-9 | 14 | CASSWASGQETQYF
TRBJ1-2 | TRBD1 | TRBV10-3 | 14 | CAITQTGERDGYTF
TRBJ2-7 | - | TRBV28 | 16 | CASSLRRGTPSYEQYF
TRBJ2-7 | TRBD1 | TRBV29-1 | 16 | CSVEDLRQGGNYEQYF
TRBJ2-7 | TRBD1 | TRBV7-6 | 16 | CASSLEAGTGSHEQYF
TRBJ2-7 | TRBD1 | TRBV10-3 | 15 | CAISDLDRGGYEQYF
TRBJ1-2 | - | TRBV19 | 13 | CASSMSINYGYTF
TRBJ2-5 | - | TRBV12-3/TRBV12-4 | 13 | CASSAWTGGTQYF
TRBJ2-3 | - | TRBV6-2/TRBV6-3 | 12 | CASRPDRDTQYF
TRBJ2-7 | - | TRBV15 | 15 | CATSRTGQGRYEQYF
TRBJ1-2 | - | TRBV28 | 13 | CASSGRMNYGYTF
TRBJ2-7 | - | TRBV7-2 | 12 | CASSFVGLEQYF
TRBJ1-1 | TRBD1 | TRBV2 | 12 | CANGQGGTEAFF
TRBJ1-1 | - | TRBV29-1 | 12 | CSVAQGGAEAFF
TRBJ1-2 | - | TRBV5-1 | 14 | CASSLSLGTYGYTF
TRBJ1-1 | - | TRBV7-2 | 13 | CASSLVVIREAFF
TRBJ1-1 | - | TRBV12-3/TRBV12-4 | 14 | CASSHTGPGSEAFF